The source of this T cell receptor (beta chain) is a study of OX40 agonist ivuxolimab in advanced cancers. The CDR3 has 15 residues. Germline V gene data show CDR1 as SQVTM and CDR2 as ANQGSEA. Trimming took 3 bases from V and 0 from J, leaving 12 bases between them. Here immunoSEQ multiplex PCR was the method, and the copy in TCRdb shows in-frame clones only, minus some. The sample holds about 70,000 clones, around 86% seen once. This chain connects TRBV29-1 to TRBJ2-1; no definite D call. Sample: CD4+ or CD8+ T cells sorted from blood, taken in a trial of the OX40 agonist ivuxolimab. This receptor was identified in an adult with an advanced solid tumor such as melanoma, head and neck, liver or kidney cancer. CDR3 DNA sequence: TGCAGCGTTGATTCTGGACCCGACTCCTACAATGAGCAGTTCTTC. Its protein is CSVDSGPDSYNEQFF.